A single sample is the source of the 20 T cell receptor beta chains below, sequenced in a study of blood T cell repertoires in COVID-19. Assay: immunoSEQ multiplex PCR; the TCRdb copy retains only in-frame clones and omits some. Among around 300,000 clones listed, 85% to 90% were seen once. The material sequenced was peripheral blood. The receptors shown here come from a woman aged 50 to 65 with active or convalescent COVID-19.

V is TRBV3-1 (or the pseudogene TRBV3-2) and J is TRBJ2-3; TRBD2 matches 8 bases. Germline CDR1 reads LGHDT; CDR2 reads YNNKEL (reference sequence). This CDR3 is 14 amino acids long. V shed 4 bases, J shed 5 bases, and the junction held 5 bases outside the gene matches. The CDR3 protein is CASSPPGGGDTQYF. In nucleotides, the CDR3 is TGTGCCAGCAGCCCCCCGGGAGGGGGAGATACGCAGTATTTT.

V and J are TRBV10-3 and TRBJ2-1; D unresolved. Trimming left V 4 bases short and J 0 bases short, with 4 bases between. Germline values: CDR1 ENHRY, CDR2 SYGVKD. The CDR3 runs to 13 residues. The CDR3 DNA is TGTGCCATCAGTGGCGCCTCCTACAATGAGCAGTTCTTC. As protein: CAISGASYNEQFF.

V usage is TRBV2 and J usage is TRBJ1-4; 9 bases agree with TRBD1. Germline trimming cut 6 bases from V and 8 bases from J; bases unmatched to any gene: 7. The germline V gene has CDR1 SNHLY and CDR2 FYNNEI. There are 14 residues in the CDR3. CDR3 DNA sequence: TGTGCCAGCAGATGGGACAGGGACAGCGAAAAACTGTTTTTT. The encoded protein is CASRWDRDSEKLFF.

V gene TRBV18 combines with J gene TRBJ2-1, with D possibly matching TRBD2 (5 bases). From germline, CDR1 is KGHSH and CDR2 LQKENI. CDR3 length: 15 amino acids. With 3 bases removed from V and 4 bases from J, the gap between germline ends came to 13 bases. The CDR3 region is CASSPLMREYNEQFF. CDR3 coding DNA: TGTGCCAGCTCACCCCTTATGAGGGAATACAATGAGCAGTTCTTC. The whole variable domain, filled in from reference TRBV18 and TRBJ2-1, reads NAGVMQNPRHLVRRRGQEARLRCSPMKGHSHVYWYRQLPEEGLKFMVYLQKENIIDESGMPKERFSAEFPKEGPSILRIQQVVRGDSAAYFCASSPLMREYNEQFFGPGTRLTVL.

V usage is TRBV7-8 and J usage is TRBJ1-1; possibly TRBD1 for D (5 bases). The germline V gene encodes CDR1 SGHVS and CDR2 FQNEAQ. With 1 base removed from V and 4 bases from J, the gap between germline ends came to 16 bases. This CDR3 has 16 amino acids. The chain's CDR3 is CASSLDYIGGGTEAFF. The CDR3 nucleotides read TGTGCCAGCAGCTTAGATTACATCGGGGGTGGCACTGAAGCTTTCTTT.

The CDR3 loop is CASSLSGEQYF. For the CDR3, the DNA is TGTGCCAGCAGCTTATCAGGCGAGCAGTACTTC. V and J are TRBV7-2 and TRBJ2-7; D ambiguous. The V gene lost 2 bases and the J gene lost 6 bases, with 5 bases spanning the gap. The CDR3 runs 11 residues. Germline V gene sequence: CDR1 SGHTA, CDR2 FQGNSA.

V gene TRBV7-9 combines with J gene TRBJ2-6, with 8 nucleotides matching TRBD1. The CDR3 length is 17 residues. Trimming took 1 base from V and 2 from J; bases not matched to a gene: 4. CDR1 is SEHNR, CDR2 FQNEAQ, per germline (reference sequence). The CDR3 nucleotides read TGTGCCAGCAGCTTAGGACAGGGGTTGACTGGGGCCAACGTCCTGACTTTC. Translating it yields CASSLGQGLTGANVLTF.

This chain uses TRBV27 with TRBJ1-5; D is unclear. The V and J ends lost 2 bases and 7 bases respectively, with 12 bases between them. Germline CDR1 reads MNHEY; CDR2 reads SMNVEV (reference sequence). CDR3 size: 14 residues. CDR3 DNA sequence: TGTGCCAGCAGTTTAAGTGGAGGGAGACAGCCCCAGCATTTT. It yields the protein CASSLSGGRQPQHF.

This clone occurred once. The J gene is TRBJ1-3, the V gene TRBV23-1, with D maybe TRBD1 (6 bases). TRBV23-1 qualifies as an ORF whose function is uncertain. The CDR3 sequence is 15 residues long. V gave up 3 bases and J gave up 2 bases, with 11 bases separating them. The CDR3: CASSQKGVAGNTIYF. CDR3 bases: TGCGCCAGCAGTCAGAAGGGGGTCGCTGGAAACACCATATATTTT.

This clone was detected only a few times. V is TRBV4-1 and J is TRBJ2-7; 7 nucleotides agree with TRBD1. This CDR3 region has 19 residues. Trimming cost V 1 base and J 4 bases; bases outside gene matches: 19. Germline CDR1 is MGHRA and CDR2 is YSYEKL. The CDR3 bases are TGCGCCAGCAGCCAAGGGATAATGGGGTCGGGACAGCCTTTTTACGAGCAGTACTTC. This encodes CASSQGIMGSGQPFYEQYF.

The CDR3 DNA sequence: TGCGCCAGCAGAGCAGGACAGGGCGGGGAGCTGTTTTTT. Translated: CASRAGQGGELFF. The chain carries TRBV5-1 and TRBJ2-2; 8 bases agree with TRBD1. This CDR3 is 13 amino acids long. Trimming took 5 bases from V and 7 from J; bases not matched to a gene: 4. The germline V gene has CDR1 SGHRS and CDR2 YFSETQ.

The chain carries TRBV7-6 and TRBJ1-6; the D gene is possibly TRBD1 (5 bases). Trimming stripped 1 base from V and 6 bases from J, with 22 bases between. CDR3 length: 19 amino acids. Looked up from germline, CDR1 is SGHVS and CDR2 is FNYEAQ. The CDR3 sequence: CASSLGGSSRPGLNSPLHF. CDR3 DNA: TGTGCCAGCAGCTTAGGGGGCTCTAGTCGCCCGGGTCTTAATTCACCCCTCCACTTT.

V usage is TRBV6-5 and J usage is TRBJ2-7; TRBD1 aligns across 7 bases. Unmatched junction bases numbered 5, after V lost 9 bases and J lost 0 bases. Germline CDR1 is MNHEY and CDR2 is SVGAGI. This CDR3 is 13 amino acids long. CDR3 sequence: CASGWDSSYEQYF. The CDR3 coding sequence is TGTGCCAGTGGATGGGACAGCTCCTACGAGCAGTACTTC.

The rearrangement links TRBV7-9 to TRBJ2-7; possible D gene TRBD2, 6 bases. The V end lost 5 bases, the J end lost 2 bases, and 10 bases lay between the germline ends. CDR3 size: 13 residues. The germline CDR1 and CDR2 sequences are SEHNR and FQNEAQ (reference sequence). In nucleotides, the CDR3 is TGTGCCAGCAGCCGACTAGACCCCTACGAGCAGTACTTC. Translation gives CASSRLDPYEQYF.

The chain is built from TRBV4-3 and TRBJ2-1, with unresolved D. Trimming cost V 1 base and J 0 bases, with 10 bases left between them. The CDR3 extends over 16 amino acids. The germline V gene has CDR1 LGHNA and CDR2 YSLEER. CDR3 DNA: TGCGCCAGCAGCCAAGCAGGTAGAAGCTCCTACAATGAGCAGTTCTTC. Translated, it gives CASSQAGRSSYNEQFF.

V is TRBV6-5 and J is TRBJ1-6; 7 nucleotides line up with TRBD1. There are 16 residues in the CDR3. The V and J ends lost 2 bases and 8 bases, in that order; junction bases with no gene match: 9. Germline lookup yields CDR1 MNHEY and CDR2 SVGAGI. The CDR3, as DNA: TGTGCCAGCAGTTACCCTAGACAGGGATTCGATTCACCCCTCCACTTT. Its translation is CASSYPRQGFDSPLHF.

The chain has TRBV28 and TRBJ1-1, with 12 positions matching TRBD1. After removal of 3 bases from V and 5 bases from J, the junction contained 10 bases not matched to a gene. This CDR3 comprises 17 residues. The V gene's germline CDR1 is MDHEN and CDR2 SYDVKM. The chain's CDR3 is CASSLRGQGALRTEAFF. The CDR3 coding sequence is TGTGCCAGCAGTTTGAGGGGACAGGGGGCCCTCCGGACTGAAGCTTTCTTT.

The J gene is TRBJ2-3, the V gene TRBV2; a possible D gene is TRBD2 (6 bases). This CDR3 is 14 amino acids long. CDR1 and CDR2 from the germline V gene are SNHLY and FYNNEI. The germline V and J ends were trimmed by 1 base and 1 base, with 6 bases remaining between them. CDR3 sequence reads: CASSEGRGTDTQYF. The DNA of the CDR3 is TGTGCCAGCAGTGAAGGGAGGGGCACAGATACGCAGTATTTT.

This chain uses TRBV4-1 with TRBJ2-7, with TRBD2 identical over 11 bases. After removal of 5 bases from V and 4 bases from J, the junction contained 7 bases not matched to a gene. This CDR3 is 15 amino acids long. CDR1 MGHRA and CDR2 YSYEKL come from the germline V gene. As DNA, the CDR3 is TGCGCCAGCAGCTCCCTACTAGCGGGGGTATACGAGCAGTACTTC. This encodes CASSSLLAGVYEQYF.

The chain employs TRBV10-3 and TRBJ1-1; D possibly corresponds to TRBD1 (5 bases). This CDR3 is 15 amino acids long. Germline V lookup: CDR1 ENHRY, CDR2 SYGVKD. Between the trimmed V and J ends, which lost 4 bases and 3 bases, there was a span of 15 bases. CDR3 residues: CAISGGKGLDTEAFF. The CDR3 DNA reads as TGTGCCATCAGTGGCGGTAAGGGGTTGGACACTGAAGCTTTCTTT.